This record looks at one T cell receptor (beta chain) sequence and its context. The antigen is not known. PCR was performed using 60 Vbeta and 13 Jbeta primers. Assay used: immunoSEQ multiplex PCR; TCRdb lists only in-frame clones, some missing. The sample contains 120,000 or so clones, roughly 8.6% of which appear only once. The data derive from a study of cytomegalovirus exposure and HLA in healthy donors. About the research overall: When 350 to 400 donors were genotyped, roughly 80% of them were found to fall in the Caucasian-associated ancestry cluster.

CDR3 size: 13 residues. Between the trimmed V and J ends, which lost 3 bases and 7 bases, there was a span of 12 bases. Germline V lookup: CDR1 LNHDA, CDR2 SQIVND (reference sequence). Study-wide results and limits: Later analysis associated a missense DCLRE1C variant with TCR beta V- and J-gene trimming. Reports credit the classifier with highly specific, highly sensitive diagnosis of cytomegalovirus status.

The sequenced sample was PBMCs. This chain connects TRBV19 to TRBJ1-2; D not resolved. The clonotype originates from a middle-aged woman in good health and CMV-seropositive. The CDR3 loop is CASSILVTSGYTF. The CDR3 nucleotides read TGTGCCAGTAGTATCCTTGTTACCAGTGGCTACACCTTC.